The present TCR beta chain was sequenced within a study of OX40 agonist ivuxolimab in advanced cancers. Here immunoSEQ multiplex PCR was the method, and the copy in TCRdb shows in-frame clones only, minus some. The sample shows some 54,000 clones, approximately 87% of them seen only once. From germline, CDR1 is GTSNPN and CDR2 SVGIG (reference sequence). This CDR3 comprises 15 residues. Trimming removed 3 bases from V and 0 bases from J, with 12 bases in between. The sequence was obtained from an adult with an advanced solid tumor such as melanoma, head and neck, liver or kidney cancer. The starting material was CD4+ or CD8+ T cells sorted from blood, obtained in a trial of the OX40 agonist ivuxolimab. V gene TRBV30 combines with J gene TRBJ1-5; D ambiguous. The CDR3 here is CAWSGKTYSNQPQHF. In nucleotides, the CDR3 is TGTGCCTGGAGCGGGAAAACGTATAGCAATCAGCCCCAGCATTTT.